These 21 T cell receptor beta chains came from one sample sequenced in a study of molecular identifiers for immune sequencing clone quantification. TCRdb re-called the PCR reads through MiXCR, storing one row per CDR3 protein. The sample yields hundreds of thousands of distinct CDR3 sequences, just under 20% seen once. The sequenced sample consisted of naive CD8+ T cells from blood, with Jurkat cell RNA spiked in. Subset specified: FACS-sorted CD8+CD4-CCR7+CD45RA+ naive T cells. Receptors were obtained from a human donor in good health. Some libraries in this study had Jurkat cell RNA spiked in.

V and J are TRBV20-1 and TRBJ2-2, with 9 bases lining up with TRBD1. The trim removed 0 bases at V and 3 bases at J, leaving 5 bases unmatched. The CDR3 sequence is 16 residues long. In germline, CDR1 is DFQATT, CDR2 SNEGSKA (reference sequence). The CDR3 loop is CSARDRGTGHTGELFF. CDR3 bases: TGCAGTGCTAGAGATCGTGGGACAGGGCACACCGGGGAGCTGTTTTTT.

This clonotype occurred many times. This rearrangement joins TRBV5-5 to TRBJ2-3; D unresolved. The CDR3 contains 13 residues. Germline CDR1 reads SGHKS; CDR2 reads YYEKEE (reference sequence). Trimming took 4 bases from V and 6 from J, leaving 12 bases between them. The CDR3 nucleotides are TGTGCCAGCAGCCTTAGGACGCTGGATACGCAGTATTTT. As protein: CASSLRTLDTQYF.

Details on this clonotype: A clone one base away is much larger, so this may be a read error. This sequence joins TRBV3-1 and TRBJ1-1; a weak D match, TRBD1 (5 bases). Germline lookup yields CDR1 LGHDT and CDR2 YNNKEL (reference sequence). V lost 4 bases, J lost 9 bases, and 12 bases lay in between. This CDR3 has 12 residues. The CDR3: CASSPTGAQAFF. The CDR3, as DNA: TGTGCCAGCAGCCCAACCGGGGCACAAGCTTTCTTT.

This clonotype has ten or more counts. The chain is built from TRBV20-1 and TRBJ2-7; TRBD1 aligns across 7 bases. The CDR3 totals 15 residues. Trimming at V came to 6 bases and at J to 5 bases, leaving 16 bases not matched to a gene. CDR1 is DFQATT, CDR2 SNEGSKA, per germline (reference sequence). The CDR3 sequence: CSALYSTGHIDEQYF. CDR3 bases: TGCAGTGCCCTATATTCGACAGGGCACATCGACGAGCAGTACTTC.

This clonotype has ten or more counts. The chain is built from TRBV6-2 or TRBV6-3 and TRBJ2-7, with D possibly TRBD2 on 5 matching bases. CDR1 and CDR2 from the germline V gene are MNHEY and SVGEGT. The CDR3 covers 14 residues. Trimming took off 6 bases at V and 4 bases at J, with 16 bases between the two ends. The CDR3 nucleotides are TGTGCCAGCAGACCGGGAATGGTACTATACGAGCAGTACTTC. Its translation: CASRPGMVLYEQYF.

On this clonotype: A much larger clone differs by one base, so this may be a read error. This chain joins TRBV6-5 and TRBJ2-7; D is uncertain. Germline-derived CDR1 and CDR2 are MNHEY and SVGAGI. The germline V and J ends were trimmed by 5 bases and 2 bases, with 25 bases remaining between them. CDR3 length equals 18 residues. In DNA form, the CDR3 reads TGTGCCAGCAGTCCCAATGAGAACTTCGGACCTTCCACCTACGAGCAGTACTTC. This codes for CASSPNENFGPSTYEQYF.

This clonotype was seen only a few times. The rearrangement joins TRBV19 to TRBJ2-7; TRBD1 is a possible D gene (6 bases). The CDR3 has 16 amino acids. Germline V gene sequence: CDR1 LNHDA, CDR2 SQIVND (reference sequence). Trimming stripped 2 bases from V and 3 bases from J, with 17 bases between. The CDR3 DNA reads TGTGCCAGTAGTATAACCGGGACAACGCTTAGCTACGAGCAGTACTTC. This encodes CASSITGTTLSYEQYF.

The sample holds many counts of this clonotype. The chain has TRBV12-5 and TRBJ2-2; TRBD1 or TRBD2 may be the D gene (5 bases each). The CDR3 runs to 15 residues. Between the trimmed V and J ends, which lost 4 bases and 0 bases, there was a span of 9 bases. Germline V gene sequence: CDR1 LGHNT, CDR2 FRNRAP. DNA of the CDR3: TGTGCTAGTGGTTCCGGGACCGCGAACACCGGGGAGCTGTTTTTT. It encodes CASGSGTANTGELFF.

In its sample, this clonotype was seen a few times. The chain couples TRBV29-1 to TRBJ1-2, with D possibly matching TRBD1 (5 bases). Germline CDR1 reads SQVTM; CDR2 reads ANQGSEA. V was trimmed by 2 bases and J by 3 bases, leaving 13 bases between them. The CDR3 runs to 14 residues. For the CDR3, the DNA is TGCAGCGTTGAATCCGGCAGGGCAGACTATGGCTACACCTTC. Its protein product is CSVESGRADYGYTF.

Notes on this clonotype: A much larger clone lies a single base off, so this may be a read error. The chain has TRBV6-8 and TRBJ1-5; no clear D gene. The V end lost 5 bases, the J end lost 4 bases, and 9 bases lay between the germline ends. Germline CDR1 is MNHGY and CDR2 is SAAAGT. The CDR3 totals 13 residues. The CDR3 loop is CASSTPRNQPQHF. CDR3 sequence (DNA): TGTGCCAGCAGTACCCCTAGGAATCAGCCCCAGCATTTT.

About this clonotype: A much larger clone lies one base from this, so it may be a read error. V is TRBV25-1 and J is TRBJ1-1; 10 bases fit TRBD1. Looked up from germline, CDR1 is MGHDK and CDR2 is SYGVNS. V shed 8 bases and J 5 bases; nucleotides not matched to a gene: 8. The CDR3 covers 14 residues. The CDR3 sequence is CASGGQGVVTEAFF. The CDR3 bases are TGTGCCAGCGGTGGACAGGGGGTGGTGACTGAAGCTTTCTTT. The full variable domain, completed using reference TRBV25-1 and TRBJ1-1, is EADIYQTPRYLVIGTGKKITLECSQTMGHDKMYWYQQDPGMELHLIHYSYGVNSTEKGDLSSESTVSRIRTEHFPLTLESARPSHTSQYLCASGGQGVVTEAFFGQGTRLTVV.

This chain connects TRBV13 to TRBJ1-4; possible D gene TRBD1, 5 bases. There are 14 residues in the CDR3. V lost 7 bases and J lost 7, with 16 bases in between. Germline CDR1 is PRHDT and CDR2 is FYEKMQ (reference sequence). The CDR3 nucleotides read TGTGCCAGCACCCTGGGGCAGGGAAGTGAAAAACTGTTTTTT. Its translation: CASTLGQGSEKLFF.

The V and J genes are TRBV5-4 and TRBJ2-7; no firm D call. The V end lost 6 bases, the J end lost 3 bases, and 16 bases lay between the germline ends. The CDR3 runs 14 residues. Germline CDR1 and CDR2: SGHNT and YYREEE (reference sequence). The CDR3 protein is CASTPYGQFYEQYF. In nucleotides, the CDR3 is TGTGCCAGCACCCCCTACGGGCAGTTCTACGAGCAGTACTTC. The complete variable domain, with remaining parts taken from reference TRBV5-4 and TRBJ2-7, reads ETGVTQSPTHLIKTRGQQVTLRCSSQSGHNTVSWYQQALGQGPQFIFQYYREEENGRGNFPPRFSGLQFPNYSSELNVNALELDDSALYLCASTPYGQFYEQYFGPGTRLTVT.

Many counts were recorded for this clonotype. The chain carries TRBV7-9 and TRBJ1-1; 8 bases align to TRBD1. The CDR3 is made up of 17 amino acids. Germline CDR1 is SEHNR and CDR2 is FQNEAQ (reference sequence). V shed 5 bases, J shed 4 bases, and the junction held 15 bases outside the gene matches. CDR3 sequence reads: CASSPRTGSGKSTEAFF. The DNA of the CDR3 is TGTGCCAGCAGCCCCAGGACAGGGTCCGGTAAAAGCACTGAAGCTTTCTTT.

This clonotype has at least ten counts. The gene calls are TRBV27 and TRBJ2-7, with D tentatively TRBD2 (5 bases). CDR1 MNHEY and CDR2 SMNVEV come from the germline V gene (reference sequence). Trimming cost V 3 bases and J 0 bases, with 9 bases left between them. The CDR3 has 14 amino acids. CDR3 DNA sequence: TGTGCCAGCAGTTTGTGGACTGACTCCTACGAGCAGTACTTC. It yields the protein CASSLWTDSYEQYF.

Worth noting for this clonotype: A much larger clone sits a single nucleotide away, making a read error possible. CDR3 DNA: TGTGCCGGCAGCGATACAGGGGGGGGGCAGTACTTC. This codes for CAGSDTGGGQYF. The rearrangement uses TRBV7-6 and TRBJ2-4, with a weak D call TRBD1 (8 bases). This CDR3 is built from 12 residues. Germline loops: CDR1 SGHVS, CDR2 FNYEAQ.

This clonotype was seen at least ten times. The J gene is TRBJ2-7, the V gene TRBV4-3; 10 positions match TRBD2. Trimming cost V 3 bases and J 7 bases; bases outside gene matches: 18. The CDR3 totals 18 residues. CDR1 and CDR2 from the germline V gene are LGHNA and YSLEER. The CDR3 DNA reads TGCGCCAGCAGCCAGGAGGCAAGGCTAGCGGGAGTTGGGGAGGAGCAGTACTTC. Protein sequence: CASSQEARLAGVGEEQYF.

Of note for this clonotype: The germline gene is not matched at one end of the junction; a read error may be the cause. The J gene is TRBJ1-1, the V gene TRBV12-3 or TRBV12-4; 8 bases line up with TRBD1. This CDR3 region has 13 residues. The CDR3 sequence is CASGTGKGSQASF. DNA for the CDR3: TGTGCCAGCGGGACAGGAAAGGGCTCTCAGGCTTCCTTT.

The J gene is TRBJ1-4, the V gene TRBV4-2; D unclear. Looked up from germline, CDR1 is LGHNA and CDR2 is YNFKEQ. This CDR3 has 13 amino acids. Trimming pared 0 bases from V and 8 bases from J, leaving 7 bases between. This CDR3 reads CASSQEPDEKLFF. CDR3 sequence (DNA): TGTGCCAGCAGCCAAGAACCCGACGAAAAACTGTTTTTT.

The V gene is TRBV28, the J gene TRBJ1-4; D unclear. Germline V CDR1 and CDR2: MDHEN, SYDVKM. The CDR3 length is 14 residues. Trimming stripped 3 bases from V and 6 bases from J, with 11 bases between. CDR3 bases: TGTGCCAGCAGTTTCCGGATCTGGGATGAAAAACTGTTTTTT. This sequence encodes CASSFRIWDEKLFF.

Concerning this clonotype: Being one base from a much bigger clone, this may be a read error. Since the CDR3 does not end with the conserved phenylalanine or tryptophan, this likely comes from a read error. V is TRBV4-3 and J is TRBJ2-7; D unclear. Trimming shortened V by 0 bases and J by 9 bases, and 12 bases separated the two germline ends. The CDR3 loop spans 13 amino acids. Germline CDR1 and CDR2: LGHNA and YSLEER. CDR3 in DNA: TGCGCCAGCAGCCAAGAGTCCCCCGCCACGCAGTACATC. Its translation: CASSQESPATQYI.